This T cell receptor beta chain was recorded in a study of T-cell memory formation after mild COVID-19. TCRdb reanalysed the 5' RACE reads using MiXCR and keeps one entry per CDR3 protein. The repertoire holds around 82,000 distinct CDR3 sequences, with roughly 12% as singletons. This clonotype was detected a few times. Germline CDR1 is SGHTA and CDR2 is FQGNSA. There are 13 residues in the CDR3. The V end lost 8 bases, the J end lost 3 bases, and 11 bases lay between the germline ends. The sequence came from a man aged 18-30 years who had mild COVID-19 (a few samples of this study predate the infection). Cell type and time point are not known. The chain uses TRBV7-2 and TRBJ2-1; no clear D. Sequences were obtained from PBMCs or a T cell subset sorted from them (not recorded which). The DNA of the CDR3 is TGTGCCAGCCGGCTCTCCGGCTACAATGAGCAGTTCTTC. Translating gives CASRLSGYNEQFF.